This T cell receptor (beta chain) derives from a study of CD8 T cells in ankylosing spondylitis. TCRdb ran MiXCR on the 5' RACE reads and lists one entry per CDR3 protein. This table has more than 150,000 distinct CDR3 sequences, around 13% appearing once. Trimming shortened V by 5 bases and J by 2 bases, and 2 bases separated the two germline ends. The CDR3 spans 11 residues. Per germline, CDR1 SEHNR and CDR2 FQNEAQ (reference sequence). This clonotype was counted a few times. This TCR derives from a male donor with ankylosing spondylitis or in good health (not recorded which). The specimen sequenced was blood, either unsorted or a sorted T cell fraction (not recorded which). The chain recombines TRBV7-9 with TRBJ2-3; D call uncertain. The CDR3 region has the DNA TGTGCCAGCAGCGCCACAGATACGCAGTATTTT. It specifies CASSATDTQYF. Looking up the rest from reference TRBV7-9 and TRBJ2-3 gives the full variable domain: DTGVSQNPRHKITKRGQNVTFRCDPISEHNRLYWYRQTLGQGPEFLTYFQNEAQLEKSRLLSDRFSAERPKGSFSTLEIQRTEQGDSAMYLCASSATDTQYFGPGTRLTVL.